This T cell receptor beta chain emerged from a study of T cells after yellow fever vaccination. The CDR3 has 12 amino acids. With V trimmed by 6 bases and J by 0 bases, 1 base remained unmatched. Germline V CDR1 and CDR2: SQVTM, ANQGSEA. This clonotype was counted between two and nine times. Study-wide points: In FACS-sorted repertoires, abundant clonotypes from the bulk population could appear as contaminants.

Template-switching 5'RACE yielded the TCR cDNA; a universal primer site and UMIs were added in the process. Via MiXCR, TCRdb re-called the 5' RACE reads, giving one row per CDR3 protein. The sample has 65,000 to 90,000 distinct CDR3 sequences, about 14% seen once. The chain carries TRBV29-1 and TRBJ1-1, with 7 bases aligning to TRBD1. The sequencing used CD8+ T cells not binding an NS4B(214-222) dextramer, sorted from PBMCs, collected 20 to 25 days after the first yellow fever vaccination. The source is a man aged 18 to 30 who received the YFV17D yellow fever vaccine. CDR3 region: CSVTGVNTEAFF. The DNA for the CDR3 is TGCAGCGTCACAGGGGTGAACACTGAAGCTTTCTTT.